Each of the 11 T cell receptor beta chains below was sequenced from the same sample in a study of cytomegalovirus exposure and HLA in healthy donors. The PCR was carried out with 60 Vbeta primers and 13 Jbeta primers. Repertoires were generated with immunoSEQ multiplex PCR, while TCRdb's copy carries only in-frame clones and drops some. The table has approximately 120,000 clones, around 78% seen once. Sequenced input: PBMCs. Receptors were obtained from a man in his fifties or sixties in good health and CMV-seropositive.

This chain connects TRBV15 to TRBJ1-2; TRBD1 matches 9 bases. The germline V gene has CDR1 LNHNV and CDR2 YYDKDF (reference sequence). Unmatched junction bases numbered 12, after V lost 0 bases and J lost 7 bases. The CDR3 sequence is 17 residues long. The CDR3, as DNA: TGTGCCACCAGCAGAGATCTCGGGACAGGGAAGTCCCGTGGCTACACCTTC. Translated: CATSRDLGTGKSRGYTF.

The V gene is TRBV10-3, the J gene TRBJ2-7, with 9 nucleotides matching TRBD2. CDR3 length: 16 amino acids. Germline loops: CDR1 ENHRY, CDR2 SYGVKD. Trimming took 3 bases from V and 6 from J; bases not matched to a gene: 12. The CDR3 DNA follows: TGTGCCATCAGTGAATCTAGGCGGGGGGGGCCATCCGAGCAGTACTTC. Translation gives CAISESRRGGPSEQYF.

This chain joins TRBV27 and TRBJ1-5; D gene uncertain. V was cut by 7 bases and J by 6 bases, with 10 bases left in between. The CDR3 is 12 amino acids. Germline V gene lookup returns CDR1 MNHEY and CDR2 SMNVEV (reference sequence). The CDR3 spells CASKEGSQPQHF. The CDR3 region has the DNA TGTGCCAGCAAGGAGGGTAGTCAGCCCCAGCATTTT.

The V call is TRBV7-6, the J call TRBJ2-5, with 10 bases aligning to TRBD2. The DNA matches TRBJ2-7 better at its end, which makes the J call doubtful. Germline loops: CDR1 SGHVS, CDR2 FNYEAQ. The CDR3 has 15 amino acids. In DNA, the CDR3 is TGTGCCAGCAGCGCCGGGACTAGCGACTCCTACGAGCAGTACTTC. Its protein product is CASSAGTSDSYEQYF.

CDR3 in amino acids: CASSAPGYRTEAFF. The CDR3 nucleotides are TGTGCCAGCAGTGCCCCAGGGTATCGCACTGAAGCTTTCTTT. This chain connects TRBV28 to TRBJ1-1; tentatively, D is TRBD1 (5 bases). Germline V gene lookup returns CDR1 MDHEN and CDR2 SYDVKM. This CDR3 region has 14 residues. The V and J ends lost 5 bases and 4 bases respectively, with 14 bases between them.

Only a few counts were recorded for this clone. Other nucleotide sequences in the sample specify the same CDR3. The chain uses TRBV6-1 and TRBJ1-2, with TRBD1 matching over 7 bases. In germline, CDR1 is MNHNS, CDR2 SASEGT. This CDR3 contains 13 residues. V trimming: 5 bases; J trimming: 2 bases; junction bases outside the gene matches: 2. CDR3 nucleotides: TGTGCCAGCAGTATGGACAGGAACTATGGCTACACCTTC. Translated: CASSMDRNYGYTF.

J is TRBJ2-6 and V is TRBV7-3; the D gene is possibly TRBD2 (7 bases). V gave up 7 bases and J gave up 4 bases, with 20 bases separating them. The V gene's germline CDR1 is SGHTA and CDR2 FQGTGA. This CDR3 has 17 amino acids. The CDR3 loop is CASTKGGLTTGANVLTF. CDR3 DNA: TGTGCCAGCACGAAGGGGGGGCTGACTACAGGGGCCAACGTCCTGACTTTC.

The chain links TRBV28 to TRBJ1-4, with TRBD1 identical over 7 bases. The CDR3 is 12 residues long. The J segment lost 10 bases and the V segment lost 6 bases, leaving 5 bases of the junction unmatched. Germline CDR1 reads MDHEN; CDR2 reads SYDVKM. The CDR3 loop is CASSPRDRKLFF. The CDR3 nucleotides read TGTGCCAGCAGCCCCCGGGACAGAAAACTGTTTTTT.

The J gene is TRBJ2-3, the V gene TRBV19; 11 bases are a match to TRBD2. Losses at the gene ends were 9 bases for V and 0 bases for J; bases not matched to a gene: 5. Germline V CDR1 and CDR2: LNHDA, SQIVND (reference sequence). The CDR3 loop spans 15 amino acids. CDR3 bases: TGTGCCAGCCAGGTAGCGGGGGGGAGCACAGATACGCAGTATTTT. Translated, it gives CASQVAGGSTDTQYF.

This clone was counted once. This chain joins TRBV11-2 and TRBJ2-7, with 7 positions matching TRBD1. The V gene's germline CDR1 is SGHAT and CDR2 FQNNGV. The V gene end was trimmed by 5 bases and the J gene end by 4 bases; junction bases not matched to a gene: 8. This CDR3 is built from 14 residues. CDR3 DNA: TGTGCCAGCAGCCCTCGACAGGGTTGGTACGAGCAGTACTTC. The encoded protein is CASSPRQGWYEQYF.

This rearrangement joins TRBV5-6 to TRBJ2-1, with a tentative D call TRBD2 (6 bases). CDR3 length equals 15 residues. Germline V lookup: CDR1 SGHDT, CDR2 YYEEEE. Trimming removed 1 base from V and 6 bases from J, with 14 bases in between. CDR3 DNA sequence: TGTGCCAGCAGCTTGTGGCTAGCGACCCGCAATGAGCAGTTCTTC. This codes for CASSLWLATRNEQFF.